These 9 T cell receptor beta chains were sequenced from one sample in a study of T cell repertoires in cytomegalovirus infection. TCRdb reprocessed the reads via MiXCR and lists one record per CDR3 protein. The sample includes around 630,000 distinct CDR3 sequences, around 24% of them seen just once. Sequencing input: CD8+ T cells from PBMCs. Source of these receptors: a human donor in good health (CMV status not recorded). Some clones in this sample may be carry-over from other donors' samples.

In its sample, this clonotype was seen once. The junction and the germline gene differ at one end; a read error may be behind it. V usage is TRBV7-4 and J usage is TRBJ1-2; D is undetermined. From germline, CDR1 is SGHVT and CDR2 SQSDAQ. CDR3 size: 12 residues. The CDR3 DNA sequence: TGTGCCAGCAACTTAGCTGGGAATGGCTACACCTTC. This translates into CASNLAGNGYTF. The full variable domain, with the rest looked up from reference TRBV7-4 and TRBJ1-2, is GAGVSQSPRYKVAKRGRDVALRCDSISGHVTLYWYRQTLGQGSEVLTYSQSDAQRDKSGRPSGRFSAERPERSVSTLKIQRTEQGDSAVYLCASNLAGNGYTFGSGTRLTVV.

This clonotype occurred many times. The junction departs from the called germline gene at one end, perhaps through a read error. The rearrangement uses TRBV7-3 and TRBJ1-1; D gene unclear. The germline gives CDR1 SGHTA, CDR2 FQGTGA. The CDR3 sequence is 13 residues long. CDR3 coding DNA: TGTGCCAGCAGTTTAACCCTGAACACTGAAGCTTTCTTT. This encodes CASSLTLNTEAFF.

This clonotype was seen once. The chain carries TRBV5-5 and TRBJ1-1; maybe TRBD1 (5 bases). The CDR3 spans 14 residues. V dropped 0 bases and J dropped 7 bases, with 13 bases sitting between them. Germline V lookup: CDR1 SGHKS, CDR2 YYEKEE (reference sequence). The CDR3 is CASSLAGGNLEAFF. The CDR3 DNA reads as TGTGCCAGCAGCTTGGCCGGGGGAAACCTTGAAGCTTTCTTT. Full variable domain (outside the CDR3, taken from reference TRBV5-5 and TRBJ1-1): DAGVTQSPTHLIKTRGQQVTLRCSPISGHKSVSWYQQVLGQGPQFIFQYYEKEERGRGNFPDRFSARQFPNYSSELNVNALLLGDSALYLCASSLAGGNLEAFFGQGTRLTVV.

V usage is TRBV2 and J usage is TRBJ2-7; the D gene could be TRBD1 or TRBD2 (5 bases each). This CDR3 region has 13 residues. Germline CDR1 is SNHLY and CDR2 is FYNNEI. V lost 7 bases and J 2 bases, leaving 12 bases between the germline ends. The CDR3 DNA reads TGTGCCAGCAACCCCGGGGCGACCTACGAGCAGTACTTC. As protein: CASNPGATYEQYF.

This clonotype was counted only a few times. This chain connects TRBV6-2 or TRBV6-3 to TRBJ2-3, with 8 bases matching TRBD2. The germline CDR1 and CDR2 sequences are MNHEY and SVGEGT. Trimming took 4 bases from V and 5 from J; bases not matched to a gene: 5. This CDR3 has 14 amino acids. As DNA, the CDR3 is TGTGCCAGCAGTTCCGCGGGGGGCGTAGATACGCAGTATTTT. As protein: CASSSAGGVDTQYF.

This clonotype was observed at least ten times. V usage is TRBV12-3 or TRBV12-4 and J usage is TRBJ2-1; the D is unclear. The length of the CDR3 is 13 residues. The V end lost 2 bases, the J end lost 1 base, and 3 bases lay between the germline ends. Here the CDR3 reads CASSLMSYNEQFF. CDR3 bases: TGTGCCAGCAGTTTAATGTCCTACAATGAGCAGTTCTTC.

This clonotype came up a few times. The chain couples TRBV28 to TRBJ2-1, with TRBD1 matching over 11 bases. CDR1 and CDR2 (germline): MDHEN, SYDVKM. J gave up 8 bases and V 5 bases, and 5 bases lay outside the gene matches. CDR3 length: 14 residues. CDR3: CASSEDRGLDEQFF. In nucleotides, the CDR3 is TGTGCCAGCAGTGAGGACAGGGGGCTTGATGAGCAGTTCTTC.

This chain connects TRBV29-1 to TRBJ1-2; 10 bases align to TRBD1. This CDR3 is 14 amino acids long. J was trimmed by 2 bases and V by 6 bases; bases with no gene match: 6. Germline V lookup: CDR1 SQVTM, CDR2 ANQGSEA. CDR3 residues: CSVPGTGENYGYTF. Written as DNA, the CDR3 is TGCAGCGTCCCCGGGACAGGGGAAAACTATGGCTACACCTTC. The entire variable domain, with the rest obtained from reference TRBV29-1 and TRBJ1-2, is as follows: SAVISQKPSRDICQRGTSLTIQCQVDSQVTMMFWYRQQPGQSLTLIATANQGSEATYESGFVIDKFPISRPNLTFSTLTVSNMSPEDSSIYLCSVPGTGENYGYTFGSGTRLTVV.

The rearrangement uses TRBV20-1 and TRBJ2-7, with 7 bases that match TRBD2. This CDR3 is built from 12 residues. The trim removed 7 bases at V and 0 bases at J, leaving 3 bases unmatched. Germline V gene lookup returns CDR1 DFQATT and CDR2 SNEGSKA (reference sequence). CDR3 protein: CSGTRSSYEQYF. The CDR3 DNA sequence: TGCAGTGGGACTAGAAGCTCCTACGAGCAGTACTTC.